Here is one T cell receptor beta chain with its context. Its target is not known. One entry per CDR3 protein, called by TCRdb with MiXCR from the reads. The sample holds 700,000 to 900,000 distinct CDR3 sequences, 25% to 30% seen once. The CDR3 consists of 13 residues. Germline values: CDR1 SEHNR, CDR2 FQNEAQ (reference sequence). Between the trimmed V and J ends, which lost 5 bases and 4 bases, there was a span of 12 bases. The data belong to a study of T cell repertoires in cytomegalovirus infection. This receptor was obtained from a human donor in good health (CMV status not recorded). Some clones in this sample may be carry-over from other donors' samples. Sequenced here: cultured CD8+ T cells from PBMCs, sampled from culture after CMV antigen stimulation. The chain is built from TRBV7-9 and TRBJ2-7, with unresolved D. The CDR3: CASSPAHGYEQYV. In nucleotides, the CDR3 is TGTGCCAGCAGCCCAGCCCACGGTTACGAGCAGTACGTC.